The 18 T cell receptor beta chains given below trace back to one sample, sequenced in a study of blood T cell repertoires in COVID-19. This table comes from immunoSEQ multiplex PCR, and its TCRdb copy is limited to in-frame clones, with some not included. The sample carries hundreds of thousands of clones, about 87% recorded once. Source material: peripheral blood. The receptors were sampled from a human donor in a cohort sampled during active COVID-19.

V is TRBV30 and J is TRBJ1-6; D gene ambiguous. The CDR3 is 12 residues long. CDR1 is GTSNPN and CDR2 is SVGIG in the germline V gene (reference sequence). V was pared by 4 bases and J by 12 bases, with 13 bases between. CDR3 amino acids: CAWNRRLLPLHF. In DNA, the CDR3 is TGTGCCTGGAATCGGCGGCTCCTACCCCTCCACTTT.

This rearrangement joins TRBV30 to TRBJ2-6; D is perhaps TRBD2 (5 bases). The CDR3 has 16 residues. The ends were cut back, 1 base at V and 3 bases at J, with 13 bases in the middle. The germline gives CDR1 GTSNPN, CDR2 SVGIG (reference sequence). CDR3 nucleotide sequence: TGTGCCTGGAGTGCCGGGATCCGCTTTGGGGCCAACGTCCTGACTTTC. Translated, it gives CAWSAGIRFGANVLTF.

The V call is TRBV5-5, the J call TRBJ1-1, with D unclear. There are 14 residues in the CDR3. CDR1 and CDR2 from the germline V gene are SGHKS and YYEKEE (reference sequence). The germline V and J ends were trimmed by 1 base and 1 base, with 8 bases remaining between them. The chain's CDR3 is CASSLYAENTEAFF. The CDR3 DNA is TGTGCCAGCAGCTTGTATGCGGAGAACACTGAAGCTTTCTTT.

The chain is built from TRBV3-1 (or the pseudogene TRBV3-2) and TRBJ2-3; 7 positions agree with TRBD1. V dropped 3 bases and J dropped 2; count of bases not matched to a gene: 5. Germline-derived CDR1 and CDR2 are LGHDT and YNNKEL (reference sequence). The CDR3 spans 15 residues. This chain's CDR3 is CASSHQGEDTDTQYF. CDR3 DNA sequence: TGTGCCAGCAGCCACCAGGGGGAAGACACAGATACGCAGTATTTT.

Only a few counts were recorded for this clone. The V gene is TRBV13, the J gene TRBJ2-5, with 9 bases lining up with TRBD2. CDR3 length: 13 amino acids. The ends lost 8 bases at V and 4 bases at J; junction bases unmatched: 5. CDR1 and CDR2 (germline): PRHDT, FYEKMQ (reference sequence). The CDR3 loop is CASAGGARETQYF. DNA for the CDR3: TGTGCCAGCGCGGGGGGGGCCCGAGAGACCCAGTACTTC.

V and J are TRBV3-1 (or the pseudogene TRBV3-2) and TRBJ1-2, with 7 bases fitting TRBD1. V gave up 2 bases and J gave up 4 bases; unmatched junction bases: 4. This CDR3 region has 14 residues. Per the germline V gene, CDR1 is LGHDT and CDR2 is YNNKEL (reference sequence). CDR3 bases: TGTGCCAGCAGCCAACTTAACAGGGGCTATGGCTACACCTTC. This codes for CASSQLNRGYGYTF.

This clone was counted a single time. The chain employs TRBV7-7 and TRBJ2-5; the match to TRBD2 covers 9 bases. V lost 5 bases, J lost 4 bases, and 26 bases stayed unmatched. The CDR3 covers 21 residues. Germline V lookup: CDR1 SSHAT, CDR2 FNYEAQ (reference sequence). The CDR3 DNA follows: TGTGCCAGCAGCCTAGGGTCATTACCTCTCCTCGCGGGAGGGCTGGGAGAGACCCAGTACTTC. The encoded protein is CASSLGSLPLLAGGLGETQYF.

This chain connects TRBV2 to TRBJ1-5, with 8 positions matching TRBD1. The CDR3 has 14 amino acids. The V gene end was trimmed by 10 bases and the J gene end by 3 bases; junction bases not matched to a gene: 8. Germline assignment: CDR1 SNHLY and CDR2 FYNNEI. The CDR3 here is CATHGQGYNQPQHF. The CDR3 DNA reads as TGTGCCACCCATGGACAGGGATACAATCAGCCCCAGCATTTT.

The rearrangement uses TRBV28 and TRBJ1-5, with unresolved D. Germline V gene data show CDR1 as MDHEN and CDR2 as SYDVKM. With 2 bases removed from V and 1 base from J, the gap between germline ends came to 6 bases. The CDR3 covers 14 residues. The CDR3 here is CASSLRVSNQPQHF. The CDR3 coding sequence is TGTGCCAGCAGTTTACGAGTAAGCAATCAGCCCCAGCATTTT.

This rearrangement joins TRBV7-9 to TRBJ1-6; no clear D. Germline values: CDR1 SEHNR, CDR2 FQNEAQ (reference sequence). This CDR3 has 12 amino acids. The V and J ends lost 1 base and 11 bases respectively, with 6 bases between them. The CDR3 here is CASSLDGAPLHF. The CDR3 nucleotides are TGTGCCAGCAGCTTAGACGGGGCACCCCTCCACTTT. The variable domain in full, completed from reference TRBV7-9 and TRBJ1-6, reads DTGVSQNPRHKITKRGQNVTFRCDPISEHNRLYWYRQTLGQGPEFLTYFQNEAQLEKSRLLSDRFSAERPKGSFSTLEIQRTEQGDSAMYLCASSLDGAPLHFGNGTRLTVT.

This rearrangement joins TRBV3-1 (or the pseudogene TRBV3-2) to TRBJ2-7, with TRBD1 matching 7 bases. There are 15 residues in the CDR3. In germline, CDR1 is LGHDT, CDR2 YNNKEL (reference sequence). The J segment lost 1 base and the V segment lost 4 bases, leaving 7 bases of the junction unmatched. Here the CDR3 DNA reads TGTGCCAGCAGCCCTCCGGCGACAGGGTCCTACGAGCAGTACTTC. This sequence encodes CASSPPATGSYEQYF.

CDR3 residues: CASSPQTGVNTEAFF. The CDR3 nucleotides are TGTGCCAGCTCACCACAGACAGGGGTGAACACTGAAGCTTTCTTT. The chain joins TRBV18 to TRBJ1-1, with 8 bases matching TRBD1. Germline CDR1 is KGHSH and CDR2 is LQKENI. The CDR3 is 15 amino acids. J gave up 0 bases and V 1 base, and 1 base lay outside the gene matches. Based on the CDR3 plus reference TRBV18 and TRBJ1-1, the full variable domain is NAGVMQNPRHLVRRRGQEARLRCSPMKGHSHVYWYRQLPEEGLKFMVYLQKENIIDESGMPKERFSAEFPKEGPSILRIQQVVRGDSAAYFCASSPQTGVNTEAFFGQGTRLTVV.

Concerning this clone itself: Mismatch with germline at one junction end may stem from a read error. The rearrangement uses TRBV5-1 and TRBJ2-3, with 16 nucleotides matching TRBD2. The CDR3 totals 16 residues. Germline V CDR1 and CDR2: SGHRS, YFSETQ. The CDR3 DNA follows: TGCGCCAGCGGCTTACCGGGACTAGCGGGAGGGGATACGCAGTATTTT. Its translation is CASGLPGLAGGDTQYF. The variable domain in full, with the rest retrieved from reference TRBV5-1 and TRBJ2-3, is KAGVTQTPRYLIKTRGQQVTLSCSPISGHRSVSWYQQTPGQGLQFLFEYFSETQRNKGNFPGRFSGRQFSNSRSEMNVSTLELGDSALYLCASGLPGLAGGDTQYFGPGTRLTVL.

CDR3 coding DNA: TGCGCCAGCAGCCAGCCATCGGGGGGTAGTCTACAGGGTACGCAGTATTTT. Translating gives CASSQPSGGSLQGTQYF. J is TRBJ2-3 and V is TRBV4-1; D might be TRBD2 (7 bases). Between the trimmed V and J ends, which lost 3 bases and 8 bases, there was a span of 24 bases. In germline, CDR1 is MGHRA, CDR2 YSYEKL. The CDR3 consists of 17 residues.

In regard to this clone: Other DNA sequences in this sample translate to the same CDR3. This rearrangement joins TRBV19 to TRBJ1-4; 7 bases map to TRBD1. J was trimmed by 0 bases and V by 4 bases; bases with no gene match: 2. Per germline, CDR1 LNHDA and CDR2 SQIVND (reference sequence). There are 15 residues in the CDR3. The CDR3, as DNA: TGTGCCAGTAGTAGGGACAGATCAACTAATGAAAAACTGTTTTTT. Its translation: CASSRDRSTNEKLFF.

The chain uses TRBV6-5 and TRBJ1-1; the D gene is possibly TRBD1 (5 bases). The V and J ends lost 0 bases and 0 bases respectively, with 11 bases between them. Germline values: CDR1 MNHEY, CDR2 SVGAGI. CDR3 size: 16 residues. The CDR3 DNA is TGTGCCAGCAGTTACTCGGGGCTAGGGATGAACACTGAAGCTTTCTTT. It translates to CASSYSGLGMNTEAFF.

Here the CDR3 reads CASSIDRAPGQGDKGSPLHF. CDR3 coding DNA: TGTGCCAGTAGTATAGATAGGGCGCCGGGACAGGGGGATAAGGGATCACCCCTCCACTTT. The V gene is TRBV19, the J gene TRBJ1-6, with 11 nucleotides matching TRBD1. V gave up 0 bases and J gave up 10 bases; unmatched junction bases: 17. Germline values: CDR1 LNHDA, CDR2 SQIVND (reference sequence). CDR3 size: 20 residues.

This clone was observed a handful of times. This chain links TRBV27 with TRBJ2-2; 7 bases fit TRBD2. This CDR3 has 17 residues. CDR1 MNHEY and CDR2 SMNVEV come from the germline V gene (reference sequence). With V trimmed by 2 bases and J by 3 bases, 9 bases remained unmatched. CDR3 protein: CASSLRPRGVDTGELFF. The CDR3 coding sequence is TGTGCCAGCAGTTTACGTCCCCGGGGGGTGGACACCGGGGAGCTGTTTTTT.